Presented here are 32 T cell receptor beta chains from one specimen sequenced in a study of T cells in localized non-small cell lung cancer. Method: immunoSEQ multiplex PCR; TCRdb's copy keeps in-frame clones and lacks some. The sample contains tens of thousands of clones, about four fifths of which appear only once. This sample comprised peripheral blood, obtained before any cancer treatment. The receptors here all came from an older female donor with stage II squamous cell lung carcinoma.

This rearrangement joins TRBV7-2 to TRBJ1-3; D is unresolved. The CDR3 consists of 17 residues. CDR1 SGHTA and CDR2 FQGNSA come from the germline V gene. Trimming took off 2 bases at V and 2 bases at J, with 16 bases between the two ends. The CDR3 nucleotides are TGTGCCAGCAGCTTAATAGCACGGGTATTCACTGGAAACACCATATATTTT. It is translated as CASSLIARVFTGNTIYF.

V gene TRBV6-1 combines with J gene TRBJ2-4; D is possibly TRBD1 (5 bases). Deletions cut 2 bases from V and 7 bases from J, with 15 bases between. This CDR3 comprises 15 residues. Germline assignment: CDR1 MNHNS and CDR2 SASEGT. CDR3 in DNA: TGTGCCAGCAGTGAACAAAGGGGTCCTTGGAACATTCAGTACTTC. This gives the protein CASSEQRGPWNIQYF.

This sequence joins TRBV19 and TRBJ1-5; no reliable D call. CDR1 and CDR2 from the germline V gene are LNHDA and SQIVND (reference sequence). V was cut by 1 base and J by 6 bases, with 7 bases left in between. The CDR3 has 13 residues. The CDR3 DNA follows: TGTGCCAGTAGTATAGGGTCTGGTCAGCCCCAGCATTTT. Translating it yields CASSIGSGQPQHF. The full variable domain, rest sourced from reference TRBV19 and TRBJ1-5, is DGGITQSPKYLFRKEGQNVTLSCEQNLNHDAMYWYRQDPGQGLRLIYYSQIVNDFQKGDIAEGYSVSREKKESFPLTVTSAQKNPTAFYLCASSIGSGQPQHFGDGTRLSIL.

The chain is built from TRBV2 and TRBJ2-3; 8 nucleotides agree with TRBD2. The CDR3 loop spans 14 amino acids. After removal of 7 bases from V and 2 bases from J, the junction contained 5 bases not matched to a gene. From germline, CDR1 is SNHLY and CDR2 FYNNEI. The CDR3 reads CASTTGGDTDTQYF. For the CDR3, the DNA is TGTGCCAGCACCACGGGGGGGGACACAGATACGCAGTATTTT.

The chain combines TRBV19 with TRBJ1-4; 8 nucleotides align to TRBD1. CDR3 length equals 16 residues. After removal of 7 bases from V and 2 bases from J, the junction contained 9 bases not matched to a gene. Germline V gives CDR1 LNHDA, CDR2 SQIVND (reference sequence). The CDR3 DNA reads TGTGCCAGTACCATGGGGCAGGGGGCGACTAATGAAAAACTGTTTTTT. Translation: CASTMGQGATNEKLFF.

This clone was found once. The V call is TRBV5-4, the J call TRBJ1-1; a possible D gene is TRBD1 (5 bases). CDR1 SGHNT and CDR2 YYREEE come from the germline V gene (reference sequence). The CDR3 is 13 residues long. The germline V and J ends were trimmed by 5 bases and 3 bases, with 11 bases remaining between them. The CDR3 loop reads CASSLAGDTEAFF. The CDR3 nucleotides are TGTGCCAGCAGTCTAGCGGGGGACACTGAAGCTTTCTTT.

This clone is deemed medium-sized (0.01 to 0.1%). The V gene is TRBV2, the J gene TRBJ1-5, with D possibly matching TRBD1 (6 bases). CDR1 and CDR2 from the germline V gene are SNHLY and FYNNEI. Trimming left V 4 bases short and J 3 bases short, with 13 bases between. This CDR3 has 15 amino acids. The chain's CDR3 is CASSGRQANNQPQHF. CDR3 nucleotide sequence: TGTGCCAGCAGTGGACGACAGGCCAACAATCAGCCCCAGCATTTT.

The CDR3 bases are TGTGCCAGCAGCCCGGTCTCCGGGACAGCCGGCTATGGCTACACCTTC. It translates to CASSPVSGTAGYGYTF. The chain couples TRBV5-4 to TRBJ1-2; the match to TRBD1 covers 7 bases. V dropped 4 bases and J dropped 4; count of bases not matched to a gene: 13. This CDR3 spans 16 amino acids. Germline V gives CDR1 SGHNT, CDR2 YYREEE (reference sequence).

J is TRBJ1-5 and V is TRBV2; 9 nucleotides agree with TRBD1. The V gene's germline CDR1 is SNHLY and CDR2 FYNNEI. The V segment lost 6 bases and the J segment 4 bases; nucleotides outside the gene matches: 10. This CDR3 contains 16 residues. The CDR3 bases are TGTGCCAGCAGGTTACAGGGGGCCGGTTTAAATCAGCCCCAGCATTTT. It yields the protein CASRLQGAGLNQPQHF.

This chain joins TRBV5-1 and TRBJ1-1, with D unclear. This CDR3 has 14 amino acids. Trimming cost V 0 bases and J 0 bases, with 6 bases left between them. Germline V CDR1 and CDR2: SGHRS, YFSETQ. The CDR3 DNA follows: TGCGCCAGCAGCTTGGTGGGGATGAACACTGAAGCTTTCTTT. Translated, it gives CASSLVGMNTEAFF.

The chain couples TRBV4-2 to TRBJ2-7; TRBD1 matches 7 bases. The germline gives CDR1 LGHNA, CDR2 YNFKEQ. The CDR3 contains 14 residues. J was trimmed by 2 bases and V by 3 bases; bases with no gene match: 4. The CDR3 DNA reads TGTGCCAGCAGCCATGGGACAGATACCTACGAGCAGTACTTC. As protein: CASSHGTDTYEQYF.

The chain recombines TRBV6-5 with TRBJ1-2; 7 bases match TRBD1. V lost 2 bases, J lost 5 bases, and 5 bases stayed unmatched. Germline CDR1 is MNHEY and CDR2 is SVGAGI. The CDR3 extends over 14 amino acids. The CDR3 sequence: CASSYGGGQYGYTF. CDR3 DNA: TGTGCCAGCAGTTACGGCGGGGGACAGTATGGCTACACCTTC.

The gene calls are TRBV7-8 and TRBJ1-3; D ambiguous. This CDR3 comprises 12 residues. The germline CDR1 and CDR2 sequences are SGHVS and FQNEAQ. The V end was cut by 5 bases, the J end by 4 bases, with 6 bases between. The DNA of the CDR3 is TGTGCCAGCAGCCTTGGGGGAAACACCATATATTTT. It yields the protein CASSLGGNTIYF.

The rearrangement links TRBV5-1 to TRBJ2-2, with 7 positions matching TRBD2. V lost 0 bases, J lost 2 bases, and 7 bases stayed unmatched. The CDR3 covers 17 residues. From germline, CDR1 is SGHRS and CDR2 YFSETQ. The CDR3 sequence: CASSLEDPGGNTGELFF. CDR3 nucleotide sequence: TGCGCCAGCAGCTTGGAAGACCCGGGGGGAAACACCGGGGAGCTGTTTTTT.

The chain carries TRBV30 and TRBJ1-2; TRBD1 matches at 8 bases. This CDR3 comprises 14 residues. Per germline, CDR1 GTSNPN and CDR2 SVGIG (reference sequence). J was trimmed by 2 bases and V by 0 bases; bases with no gene match: 2. CDR3 nucleotides: TGTGCCTGGAGTGTAGGACAGGGAAACTATGGCTACACCTTC. It specifies CAWSVGQGNYGYTF.

The chain has TRBV30 and TRBJ1-2, with D perhaps TRBD1 (6 bases). CDR3 length: 16 amino acids. CDR1 and CDR2 from the germline V gene are GTSNPN and SVGIG (reference sequence). The ends were cut back, 0 bases at V and 2 bases at J, with 16 bases in the middle. CDR3 bases: TGTGCCTGGAGTGTAGGGGGGGCAGGGGCGAACTATGGCTACACCTTC. Its translation: CAWSVGGAGANYGYTF.

The chain has TRBV11-2 and TRBJ2-1; the D gene is possibly TRBD2 (5 bases). The germline V gene encodes CDR1 SGHAT and CDR2 FQNNGV. This CDR3 region has 12 residues. Trimming took off 2 bases at V and 15 bases at J, with 14 bases between the two ends. The CDR3 sequence is CASSLLGPGLFF. The CDR3 DNA reads as TGTGCCAGCAGCTTATTGGGCCCGGGGTTGTTCTTC.

The gene calls are TRBV5-1 and TRBJ2-7, with 10 bases that match TRBD1. The CDR3 contains 15 residues. Germline CDR1 SGHRS, CDR2 YFSETQ. The J segment lost 4 bases and the V segment lost 0 bases, leaving 4 bases of the junction unmatched. The CDR3 DNA reads as TGCGCCAGCAGCTTGGACGGGACAGGGGCATACGAGCAGTACTTC. This translates into CASSLDGTGAYEQYF.

Only a few counts were recorded for this clone. The chain joins TRBV2 to TRBJ1-2; D ambiguous. Germline V gene lookup returns CDR1 SNHLY and CDR2 FYNNEI. The V end was cut by 7 bases, the J end by 0 bases, with 12 bases between. The length of the CDR3 is 14 residues. The CDR3 sequence is CASIPVASNYGYTF. DNA for the CDR3: TGTGCCAGCATTCCGGTAGCCTCTAACTATGGCTACACCTTC. Complete variable domain (other parts from reference TRBV2 and TRBJ1-2): EPEVTQTPSHQVTQMGQEVILRCVPISNHLYFYWYRQILGQKVEFLVSFYNNEISEKSEIFDDQFSVERPDGSNFTLKIRSTKLEDSAMYFCASIPVASNYGYTFGSGTRLTVV.

This chain joins TRBV7-2 and TRBJ1-5; D ambiguous. Trimming took 4 bases from V and 0 from J, leaving 10 bases between them. This CDR3 is built from 15 residues. CDR1 and CDR2 from the germline V gene are SGHTA and FQGNSA. The CDR3 bases are TGTGCCAGCAGCTCTCAGGCCGTTAGCAATCAGCCCCAGCATTTT. This encodes CASSSQAVSNQPQHF.

The chain combines TRBV5-4 with TRBJ1-4, with D tentatively TRBD1 (5 bases). This CDR3 comprises 14 residues. The V end was cut by 4 bases, the J end by 3 bases, with 10 bases between. Germline loops: CDR1 SGHNT, CDR2 YYREEE (reference sequence). The CDR3 protein is CASSGTGANEKLFF. Here the CDR3 DNA reads TGTGCCAGCAGCGGGACCGGGGCTAATGAAAAACTGTTTTTT.

This chain uses TRBV21-1 with TRBJ1-2. TRBV21-1 is a documented pseudogene. This CDR3 has 16 amino acids. CDR3: CASSPSLATYYNGYTF. The DNA of the CDR3 is TGTGCCAGCAGCCCCTCTTTGGCAACCTACTATAACGGCTACACCTTC.

The V call is TRBV29-1, the J call TRBJ1-1; tentatively, D is TRBD1 (6 bases). Germline V gene data show CDR1 as SQVTM and CDR2 as ANQGSEA. The length of the CDR3 is 12 residues. V lost 6 bases and J lost 2, with 10 bases in between. The CDR3 coding sequence is TGCAGCGTACGGGACACCAACACTGAAGCTTTCTTT. Translating it yields CSVRDTNTEAFF.

V is TRBV6-5 and J is TRBJ1-1, with D possibly matching TRBD1 (6 bases). CDR1 is MNHEY and CDR2 is SVGAGI in the germline V gene. V gave up 3 bases and J gave up 4 bases, with 12 bases separating them. The CDR3 extends over 14 amino acids. The CDR3 is CASSYQGRGTEAFF. Written as DNA, the CDR3 is TGTGCCAGCAGTTATCAGGGGAGGGGCACTGAAGCTTTCTTT.

The V and J genes are TRBV6-5 and TRBJ2-7; 10 nucleotides align to TRBD1. The CDR3 runs to 15 residues. CDR1 is MNHEY, CDR2 SVGAGI, per germline. The V gene end was trimmed by 3 bases and the J gene end by 5 bases; junction bases not matched to a gene: 7. The CDR3 nucleotides are TGTGCCAGCAGTTATTCCGGGACAGGGGCCCACGAGCAGTACTTC. Protein: CASSYSGTGAHEQYF.

This chain uses TRBV13 with TRBJ2-3; TRBD1 aligns across 7 bases. After removal of 5 bases from V and 1 base from J, the junction contained 9 bases not matched to a gene. The germline V gene has CDR1 PRHDT and CDR2 FYEKMQ (reference sequence). The CDR3 is 16 amino acids. The CDR3 bases are TGTGCCAGCAGCGACCGGGACAGCTATCGCACAGATACGCAGTATTTT. Translation: CASSDRDSYRTDTQYF.

In nucleotides, the CDR3 is TGTGCCAGCAGTATAGAGGGACAGGGAAGATCACCCCTCCACTTT. Translated: CASSIEGQGRSPLHF. The chain is built from TRBV6-6 and TRBJ1-6; 9 bases match TRBD1. Germline CDR1 and CDR2: MNHNY and SVGAGI (reference sequence). The CDR3 is 15 amino acids. After removal of 5 bases from V and 10 bases from J, the junction contained 9 bases not matched to a gene.

For the CDR3, the DNA is TGTGCCAGTAGGGGAAAGCAGGGCTACGGCTACACCTTC. Translating gives CASRGKQGYGYTF. V and J are TRBV19 and TRBJ1-2; tentatively, D is TRBD1 (5 bases). This CDR3 contains 13 residues. Looked up from germline, CDR1 is LNHDA and CDR2 is SQIVND (reference sequence). Trimming removed 6 bases at V and 8 bases at J, with 16 bases between. The variable domain in full, with the rest retrieved from reference TRBV19 and TRBJ1-2, is DGGITQSPKYLFRKEGQNVTLSCEQNLNHDAMYWYRQDPGQGLRLIYYSQIVNDFQKGDIAEGYSVSREKKESFPLTVTSAQKNPTAFYLCASRGKQGYGYTFGSGTRLTVV.

The chain recombines TRBV15 with TRBJ1-2, with TRBD1 matching over 10 bases. CDR1 LNHNV and CDR2 YYDKDF come from the germline V gene (reference sequence). The CDR3 length is 13 residues. The J segment lost 8 bases and the V segment lost 10 bases, leaving 10 bases of the junction unmatched. CDR3 protein: CAISLTGGWGYTF. DNA of the CDR3: TGTGCCATCTCTTTGACAGGGGGCTGGGGCTACACCTTC. Full variable domain (outside the CDR3, taken from reference TRBV15 and TRBJ1-2): DAMVIQNPRYQVTQFGKPVTLSCSQTLNHNVMYWYQQKSSQAPKLLFHYYDKDFNNEADTPDNFQSRRPNTSFCFLDIRSPGLGDTAMYLCAISLTGGWGYTFGSGTRLTVV.

The chain is built from TRBV9 and TRBJ1-4; a weak D match, TRBD1 (6 bases). This CDR3 region has 16 residues. V shed 3 bases and J shed 3 bases, with 15 bases lying between them. The germline gives CDR1 SGDLS, CDR2 YYNGEE. This chain's CDR3 is CASSDDVRGANEKLFF. The CDR3 DNA reads TGTGCCAGCAGCGATGATGTCAGGGGTGCTAATGAAAAACTGTTTTTT.

V gene TRBV19 combines with J gene TRBJ1-5; 10 positions match TRBD1. The CDR3 totals 19 residues. With V trimmed by 7 bases and J by 2 bases, 17 bases remained unmatched. Germline V gives CDR1 LNHDA, CDR2 SQIVND (reference sequence). The CDR3 nucleotides read TGTGCCAGTACCACACCACGTCTGACAGGGGGCCAGGGCAATCAGCCCCAGCATTTT. Its protein product is CASTTPRLTGGQGNQPQHF.

This clone was recorded only once. The V and J genes are TRBV19 and TRBJ1-4; D perhaps matches TRBD1 (5 bases). Trimming took off 11 bases at V and 5 bases at J, with 12 bases between the two ends. The CDR3 length is 12 residues. Germline lookup yields CDR1 LNHDA and CDR2 SQIVND (reference sequence). CDR3 protein: CACRGQNEKLFF. CDR3 nucleotides: TGTGCCTGCCGGGGCCAGAATGAAAAACTGTTTTTT.